The entry below describes one TCR beta chain. This sample was taken from a study of blood T cell repertoires in COVID-19. This CDR3 comprises 17 residues. Germline CDR1 and CDR2: LGHNA and YNFKEQ. The V gene lost 4 bases and the J gene lost 6 bases, with 21 bases spanning the gap. In the authors' methods: Scientists estimated how many nucleated cells there were by amplifying reference gene primers. Sequenced by immunoSEQ multiplex PCR; TCRdb stores in-frame clones only, minus some. Clonal size and the V and J genes are those of that table, whereas D and trimming came from the DNA. The table includes about 79,000 clones, about 90% detected once.

The clonotype was recovered from a middle-aged man with active COVID-19. Sequenced material: peripheral blood. The chain employs TRBV4-2 and TRBJ2-2, with a possible D match to TRBD1 (6 bases). The CDR3 DNA follows: TGTGCCAGCAGCCGCCCGACCTCTGGGGGCCGTGCCGGGGAGCTGTTTTTT. It encodes CASSRPTSGGRAGELFF.